This T cell receptor (beta chain) was profiled in a study of OX40 agonist ivuxolimab in advanced cancers. A note on the overall study: Ivuxolimab was an agonistic, fully human IgG2 monoclonal antibody directed against OX40 (CD134), a costimulatory receptor. Peripheral TCRbeta sequencing aimed to test whether ivuxolimab altered TCR sequence diversity and caused clonal T-cell expansion. Among the approximately 54 dose-escalation patients, approximately 20 had hepatocellular carcinoma, about 15 melanoma, 9 renal cell carcinoma and 9 head and neck cancer. Intravenous ivuxolimab was administered to patients every 2 weeks at six dose levels: 0.01, 0.1, 0.3, 1.5, 3 and 10 mg/kg. Patients were allowed to have had prior anti-PD-1, anti-PD-L1 or anti-CTLA-4 therapy, and around 40% of the dose-escalation patients had previously received checkpoint inhibitors. The paper reports the monotherapy dose-escalation portion (N of about 54 patients) of the phase I ivuxolimab trial. A male proportion of about 79% and a mean age of roughly 58 years, ranging from 23 to 79, were recorded for the dose-escalation cohort. Partial responses occurred in three dose-escalation patients, of whom one had hepatocellular carcinoma and two had cutaneous melanoma. Points the paper makes about the study in general: After ivuxolimab, expanded clones were on average more numerous among CD8+ T cells than among CD4+ T cells. Which antigens the clonally expanded peripheral T cells were specific for was not determined. Low levels of normalized T-cell clonal expansion were also shown by some nonresponding patients. Partial responders in the 0.1-3.0 mg/kg groups had among the lowest normalized peripheral clonal expansion, especially among CD8+ T cells. Clonal expansion of both CD4+ and CD8+ blood T cells was observed from baseline to week 6 at doses 0.1 to 3.0 mg/kg.

For sequencing of the TCRbeta CDR3 region, genomic DNA was extracted from the sorted cells. TCRbeta CDR3 regions were sequenced using the immunoSEQ Assay. TCRdb carries this immuneACCESS record with in-frame sequences only. Its versions omit some clonotypes, under half of them owing to an unresolved V gene in the studies checked, with the rest unexplained. The sample table shows more than 65,000 clones, and about 84% are seen once. The ten largest account for over 5% of the sample. Clipping removes 1 base from V and 5 bases from J, with 9 as the unmatched junction base count. The germline V gene supplies CDR1 SGHRS and CDR2 YFSETQ. The CDR3 holds 16 amino acids from the cysteine to the phenylalanine. Only the CDR3 region is kept as DNA, spanning 48 bases read in frame from base 1. Patients with autoimmune disease history or receiving systemic immunosuppression were excluded from the trial. Peripheral blood for TCR sequencing was drawn from every dose cohort at baseline, at cycle 4 day 1 and at cycle 7 day 1. The samples were drawn from a first-in-human, open-label, multicenter phase I dose-escalation trial of ivuxolimab. Adults with locally advanced or metastatic melanoma, renal cell, hepatocellular, or head and neck squamous cell carcinoma were enrolled in the trial. Before TCR sequencing, CD4+ T cells and CD8+ T cells were sorted from peripheral blood as separate populations.

As for this clone: What this receptor recognizes is not known. Base-call qualities are not available, and no considerably larger clone is one nucleotide away.

Here the sequenced sample was CD4+ or CD8+ T cells sorted from blood, taken in a trial of the OX40 agonist ivuxolimab. The chain uses TRBV5-1 and TRBJ2-1, with TRBD2 identical over 7 junction bases. This clonotype was obtained from an adult with an advanced solid tumor such as melanoma, head and neck, liver or kidney cancer. The DNA sequence reads TGCGCCAGCAGCTTGACGGCTGCGGGAGCGCACAATGAGCAGTTCTTC. It encodes CASSLTAAGAHNEQFF.